The clone carrying this T cell receptor beta chain was observed a handful of times. What it binds is unknown. Germline CDR1 reads GTSNPN; CDR2 reads SVGIG (reference sequence). The V and J ends lost 0 bases and 0 bases respectively, with 10 bases between them. The CDR3 length is 15 residues. No cell sorting was done before RNA was extracted from the tissue. The normal lung tissue was taken more than 3 cm from the tumor edge. The sample belongs to a study of tumor and adjacent non-tumor tissue in lung cancer. About the study: Patients comprised approximately eleven adenocarcinoma, 2 squamous cell carcinoma and 1 small cell lung cancer.

Study conclusions and caveats: Higher tumor TCR diversity was associated with shorter survival. Tumor repertoires had a smaller top 100 clone share than normal lung. Significantly higher TCR diversity was found in tumor than normal lung.

A modified ARM-PCR protocol with three rounds of nested PCR amplified TCRbeta. TCRdb re-derived calls from the multiplex PCR reads in MiXCR, one entry per CDR3 protein. Of 35,000 to 50,000 distinct CDR3 sequences detected, roughly 66% appear once; the ten largest clones hold 45%. The TCR comes from a man over 45 with non-small cell lung cancer. The rearrangement joins TRBV30 to TRBJ2-3; maybe TRBD2 (5 bases). Sequencing was carried out using distant non-tumor lung tissue. CDR3 nucleotides: TGTGCCTGGAGTGTACAGCGGACTAGCACAGATACGCAGTATTTT. Its protein product is CAWSVQRTSTDTQYF.